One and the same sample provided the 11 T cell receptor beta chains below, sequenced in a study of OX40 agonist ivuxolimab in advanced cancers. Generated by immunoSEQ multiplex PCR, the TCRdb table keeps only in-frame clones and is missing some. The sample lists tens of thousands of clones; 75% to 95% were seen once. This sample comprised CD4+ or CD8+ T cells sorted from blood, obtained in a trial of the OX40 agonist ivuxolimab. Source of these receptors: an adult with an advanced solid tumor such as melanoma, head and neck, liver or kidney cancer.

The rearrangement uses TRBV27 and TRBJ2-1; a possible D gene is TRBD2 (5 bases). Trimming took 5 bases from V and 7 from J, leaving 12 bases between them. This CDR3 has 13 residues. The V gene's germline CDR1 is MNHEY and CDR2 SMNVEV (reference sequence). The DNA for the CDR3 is TGTGCCAGCAGTATGAGACGGGGAAATGAGCAGTTCTTC. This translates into CASSMRRGNEQFF.

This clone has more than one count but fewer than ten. The CDR3 nucleotides are TGTGCCAGCAGCTCGGTAGATCAGCCCCAGCATTTT. Encoded protein: CASSSVDQPQHF. This chain uses TRBV2 with TRBJ1-5; D unclear. V was clipped by 6 bases and J by 5 bases, with 8 bases between them. The V gene's germline CDR1 is SNHLY and CDR2 FYNNEI. The CDR3 sequence is 12 residues long.

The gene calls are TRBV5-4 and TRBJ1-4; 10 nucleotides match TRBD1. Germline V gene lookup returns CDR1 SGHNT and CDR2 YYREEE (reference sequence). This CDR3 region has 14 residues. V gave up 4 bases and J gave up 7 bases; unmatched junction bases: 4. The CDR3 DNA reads TGTGCCAGCAGCAGACAGGGGGCGGGTGAAAAACTGTTTTTT. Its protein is CASSRQGAGEKLFF.

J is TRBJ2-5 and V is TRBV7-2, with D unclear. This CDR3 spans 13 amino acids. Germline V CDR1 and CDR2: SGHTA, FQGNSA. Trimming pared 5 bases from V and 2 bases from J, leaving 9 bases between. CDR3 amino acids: CASSRHGQETQYF. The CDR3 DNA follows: TGTGCCAGCAGCCGCCATGGTCAAGAGACCCAGTACTTC.

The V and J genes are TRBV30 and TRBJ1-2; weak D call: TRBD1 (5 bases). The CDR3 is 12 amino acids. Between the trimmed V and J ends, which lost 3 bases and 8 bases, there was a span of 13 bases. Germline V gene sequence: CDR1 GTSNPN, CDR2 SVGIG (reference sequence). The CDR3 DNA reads TGTGCCTGGAGCCCTGGGGGGGAGGGCTACACCTTC. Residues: CAWSPGGEGYTF.

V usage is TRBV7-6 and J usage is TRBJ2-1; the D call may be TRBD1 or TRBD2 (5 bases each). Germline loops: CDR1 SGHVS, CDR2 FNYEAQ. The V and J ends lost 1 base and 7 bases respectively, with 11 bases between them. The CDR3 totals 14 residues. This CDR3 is CASSLGGSRNEQFF. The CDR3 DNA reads TGTGCCAGCAGCTTAGGGGGGAGTCGGAATGAGCAGTTCTTC.

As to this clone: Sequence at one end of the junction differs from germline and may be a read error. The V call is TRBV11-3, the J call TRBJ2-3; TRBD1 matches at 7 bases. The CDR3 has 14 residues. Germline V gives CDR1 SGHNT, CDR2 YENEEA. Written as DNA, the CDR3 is TGTGCCAGCAGCTTAGTAGGGGGCCATTCCGGGACAGATTTT. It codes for CASSLVGGHSGTDF.

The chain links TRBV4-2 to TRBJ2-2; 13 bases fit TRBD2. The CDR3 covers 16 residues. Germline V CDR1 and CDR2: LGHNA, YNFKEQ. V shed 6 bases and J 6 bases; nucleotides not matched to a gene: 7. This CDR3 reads CASRRGLAGYAGELFF. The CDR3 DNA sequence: TGTGCCAGCAGGAGGGGACTAGCGGGATACGCCGGGGAGCTGTTTTTT.

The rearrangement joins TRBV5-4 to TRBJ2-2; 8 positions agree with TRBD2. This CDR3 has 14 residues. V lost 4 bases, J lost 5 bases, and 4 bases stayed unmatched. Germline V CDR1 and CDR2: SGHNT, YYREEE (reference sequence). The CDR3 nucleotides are TGTGCCAGCAGCCTTAGCGGGGCTACCGGGGAGCTGTTTTTT. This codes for CASSLSGATGELFF.

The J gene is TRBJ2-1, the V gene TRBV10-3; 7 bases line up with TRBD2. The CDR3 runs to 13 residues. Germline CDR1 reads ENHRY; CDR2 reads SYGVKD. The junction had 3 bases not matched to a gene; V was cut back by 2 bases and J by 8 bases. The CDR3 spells CAISERGRDEQFF. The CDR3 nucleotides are TGTGCCATCAGTGAGCGGGGGAGGGATGAGCAGTTCTTC.

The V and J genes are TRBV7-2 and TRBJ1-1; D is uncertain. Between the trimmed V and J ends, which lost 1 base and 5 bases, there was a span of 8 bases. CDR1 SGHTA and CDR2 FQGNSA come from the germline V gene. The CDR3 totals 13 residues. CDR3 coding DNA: TGTGCCAGCAGCTTAGGGGGTATAACTGAAGCTTTCTTT. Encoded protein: CASSLGGITEAFF.